Listed here are 26 T cell receptor beta chains from one sample, sequenced in a study of blood T cell repertoires in COVID-19. The method was immunoSEQ multiplex PCR; TCRdb's version includes in-frame clones alone and lacks a portion of them. Of 55,000 to 95,000 clones listed, roughly four fifths are singletons. The source material was peripheral blood. All receptors come from a woman aged 70 to 79 with acute or convalescent COVID-19.

V usage is TRBV27 and J usage is TRBJ2-5, with 8 bases aligning to TRBD1. Unmatched junction bases numbered 13, after V lost 6 bases and J lost 7 bases. Germline values: CDR1 MNHEY, CDR2 SMNVEV (reference sequence). There are 15 residues in the CDR3. Written as DNA, the CDR3 is TGTGCCAGCAGCCGCAACACAGGGGGATCGGGGACCCAGTACTTC. Protein product: CASSRNTGGSGTQYF.

The V and J genes are TRBV28 and TRBJ2-5, with TRBD1 matching over 8 bases. This CDR3 is 13 amino acids long. The germline V gene encodes CDR1 MDHEN and CDR2 SYDVKM. The ends lost 6 bases at V and 4 bases at J; junction bases unmatched: 4. The CDR3 DNA reads TGTGCCAGCAGGCAACAGGGGGTAGAGACCCAGTACTTC. Translation gives CASRQQGVETQYF.

The chain is built from TRBV30 and TRBJ2-1; TRBD2 aligns across 7 bases. This CDR3 is built from 14 residues. J was trimmed by 4 bases and V by 3 bases; bases with no gene match: 6. Germline assignment: CDR1 GTSNPN and CDR2 SVGIG (reference sequence). The CDR3: CAWSRASGYNEQFF. CDR3 sequence (DNA): TGTGCCTGGAGCAGGGCTAGCGGTTACAATGAGCAGTTCTTC.

The count of this clone is one. The V gene is TRBV28, the J gene TRBJ2-2; D ambiguous. The germline V and J ends were trimmed by 2 bases and 9 bases, with 7 bases remaining between them. The CDR3 spans 12 residues. CDR1 is MDHEN and CDR2 is SYDVKM in the germline V gene. The CDR3 spells CASSLTTWELFF. CDR3 sequence (DNA): TGTGCCAGCAGTTTAACAACCTGGGAGCTGTTTTTT.

This sequence joins TRBV28 and TRBJ1-6, with D possibly matching TRBD1 (5 bases). V gave up 6 bases and J gave up 0 bases, with 9 bases separating them. Germline lookup yields CDR1 MDHEN and CDR2 SYDVKM. This CDR3 has 15 residues. The CDR3 here is CASRGQSSYNSPLHF. The DNA for the CDR3 is TGTGCCAGCAGGGGGCAAAGCTCCTATAATTCACCCCTCCACTTT.

J is TRBJ1-1 and V is TRBV5-1, with TRBD1 identical over 7 bases. The trim removed 4 bases at V and 4 bases at J, leaving 10 bases unmatched. Germline-derived CDR1 and CDR2 are SGHRS and YFSETQ. This CDR3 comprises 15 residues. This CDR3 reads CASSPGQVVGTEAFF. The CDR3 coding sequence is TGCGCCAGCAGCCCCGGACAGGTGGTTGGCACTGAAGCTTTCTTT. Full variable domain (rest looked up from reference TRBV5-1 and TRBJ1-1): KAGVTQTPRYLIKTRGQQVTLSCSPISGHRSVSWYQQTPGQGLQFLFEYFSETQRNKGNFPGRFSGRQFSNSRSEMNVSTLELGDSALYLCASSPGQVVGTEAFFGQGTRLTVV.

The V gene is TRBV29-1, the J gene TRBJ1-1, with no clear D. Germline-derived CDR1 and CDR2 are SQVTM and ANQGSEA. The CDR3 extends over 12 amino acids. V was cut by 7 bases and J by 1 base, with 10 bases left in between. The CDR3 DNA follows: TGCAGCGCGCGAGATGGGAACACTGAAGCTTTCTTT. Translation: CSARDGNTEAFF. The full variable domain, with the rest looked up from reference TRBV29-1 and TRBJ1-1, is SAVISQKPSRDICQRGTSLTIQCQVDSQVTMMFWYRQQPGQSLTLIATANQGSEATYESGFVIDKFPISRPNLTFSTLTVSNMSPEDSSIYLCSARDGNTEAFFGQGTRLTVV.

Comments on this clone: This sample also contains other DNA sequences that code for the same CDR3. This chain uses TRBV4-1 with TRBJ1-5, with D unresolved. V shed 1 base and J shed 1 base, with 8 bases lying between them. This CDR3 is 15 amino acids long. Germline CDR1 MGHRA, CDR2 YSYEKL. CDR3 in DNA: TGCGCCAGCAGCCAAGTTGCGGGGAGCAATCAGCCCCAGCATTTT. Encoded protein: CASSQVAGSNQPQHF.

The V gene is TRBV11-2, the J gene TRBJ2-1, with 14 bases lining up with TRBD2. J lost 9 bases, V lost 4 bases, and 5 bases had no gene match. The CDR3 covers 15 residues. Per germline, CDR1 SGHAT and CDR2 FQNNGV. CDR3 residues: CASSSGLAGEGEQFF. The CDR3 nucleotides are TGTGCCAGCAGCTCGGGACTAGCGGGGGAGGGTGAGCAGTTCTTC. The complete variable domain, with remaining parts taken from reference TRBV11-2 and TRBJ2-1, reads EAGVAQSPRYKIIEKRQSVAFWCNPISGHATLYWYQQILGQGPKLLIQFQNNGVVDDSQLPKDRFSAERLKGVDSTLKIQPAKLEDSAVYLCASSSGLAGEGEQFFGPGTRLTVL.

The J gene is TRBJ2-7, the V gene TRBV7-3; tentatively, D is TRBD2 (6 bases). This CDR3 is 14 amino acids long. V lost 0 bases and J lost 4, with 10 bases in between. Looked up from germline, CDR1 is SGHTA and CDR2 is FQGTGA. CDR3 bases: TGTGCCAGCAGCTTAACGCGGGGTCCTTACGAGCAGTACTTC. Translation: CASSLTRGPYEQYF.

The genes are TRBV10-3 and TRBJ2-4; D ambiguous. This CDR3 contains 12 residues. Germline V gene data show CDR1 as ENHRY and CDR2 as SYGVKD. V was cut by 2 bases and J by 8 bases, with 7 bases left in between. The CDR3 nucleotides are TGTGCCATCAGTGAGGGAGTGGACATTCAGTACTTC. Its protein is CAISEGVDIQYF.

The rearrangement joins TRBV6-5 to TRBJ1-6; TRBD1 agrees at 7 bases. V lost 6 bases, J lost 4 bases, and 6 bases stayed unmatched. This CDR3 is built from 15 residues. CDR1 and CDR2 (germline): MNHEY, SVGAGI. In DNA, the CDR3 is TGTGCCAGCAGAATGACAGGGAGGTATAATTCACCCCTCCACTTT. It specifies CASRMTGRYNSPLHF.

This clone was seen a handful of times. V usage is TRBV19 and J usage is TRBJ1-1; maybe TRBD1 (5 bases). The CDR3 loop spans 14 amino acids. Trimming took 1 base from V and 5 from J, leaving 11 bases between them. CDR1 LNHDA and CDR2 SQIVND come from the germline V gene (reference sequence). The CDR3 here is CASSIAPGRTEAFF. CDR3 bases: TGTGCCAGTAGTATAGCTCCAGGGCGAACTGAAGCTTTCTTT.

This chain joins TRBV28 and TRBJ1-4, with unresolved D. The CDR3 has 15 residues. Per germline, CDR1 MDHEN and CDR2 SYDVKM. Trimming shortened V by 6 bases and J by 2 bases, and 13 bases separated the two germline ends. CDR3 coding DNA: TGTGCCAGCAGCCAATTCCCCAGGACTAATGAAAAACTGTTTTTT. It codes for CASSQFPRTNEKLFF. The full variable domain, in which reference TRBV28 and TRBJ1-4 provide the parts outside the CDR3, is DVKVTQSSRYLVKRTGEKVFLECVQDMDHENMFWYRQDPGLGLRLIYFSYDVKMKEKGDIPEGYSVSREKKERFSLILESASTNQTSMYLCASSQFPRTNEKLFFGSGTQLSVL.

This clone was picked up a small number of times. V is TRBV27 and J is TRBJ1-5; D is possibly TRBD1 (5 bases). V dropped 6 bases and J dropped 0 bases, with 18 bases sitting between them. CDR3 length: 17 residues. The germline gives CDR1 MNHEY, CDR2 SMNVEV (reference sequence). The DNA of the CDR3 is TGTGCCAGCAGCCCTGACAGTAGGACGTATAGCAATCAGCCCCAGCATTTT. Amino acid sequence: CASSPDSRTYSNQPQHF.

V is TRBV6-5 and J is TRBJ2-1; no reliable D call. V was trimmed by 0 bases and J by 7 bases, leaving 10 bases between them. CDR1 and CDR2 (germline): MNHEY, SVGAGI. This CDR3 comprises 14 residues. The CDR3 DNA is TGTGCCAGCAGTTACTCCCGCGCCCTGAATGAGCAGTTCTTC. The encoded protein is CASSYSRALNEQFF.

The gene calls are TRBV7-2 and TRBJ1-5; unclear D gene. This CDR3 spans 15 amino acids. Germline V gene sequence: CDR1 SGHTA, CDR2 FQGNSA. V was trimmed by 2 bases and J by 4 bases, leaving 12 bases between them. In DNA, the CDR3 is TGTGCCAGCAGCTTAATGAGGAGGCTTAATCAGCCCCAGCATTTT. Protein sequence: CASSLMRRLNQPQHF.

The chain links TRBV21-1 to TRBJ2-7; TRBD1, the table's D call, lacks a check against the DNA. TRBV21-1 is a pseudogene segment. This CDR3 spans 16 amino acids. The CDR3 bases are TGTGCCAGCAGCAAAGTGGAACAGGGCCTCTCCTACGAGCAGTACTTC. Protein sequence: CASSKVEQGLSYEQYF.

The rearrangement joins TRBV28 to TRBJ1-4; D is possibly TRBD1 (5 bases). V gave up 6 bases and J gave up 6 bases, with 14 bases separating them. Per the germline V gene, CDR1 is MDHEN and CDR2 is SYDVKM. CDR3 length: 14 amino acids. Here the CDR3 reads CASSPGGLDEKLFF. The CDR3 DNA sequence: TGTGCCAGCAGCCCGGGGGGTTTGGATGAAAAACTGTTTTTT.

The chain combines TRBV6-5 with TRBJ2-5; D remains unclear. Germline-derived CDR1 and CDR2 are MNHEY and SVGAGI. With 6 bases removed from V and 4 bases from J, the gap between germline ends came to 9 bases. The CDR3 has 12 residues. CDR3 nucleotide sequence: TGTGCCAGCAGCCAAAGCACAGAGACCCAGTACTTC. It specifies CASSQSTETQYF.

The chain links TRBV6-1 to TRBJ1-1; D uncertain. Per germline, CDR1 MNHNS and CDR2 SASEGT. V was clipped by 1 base and J by 5 bases, with 14 bases between them. CDR3 length: 15 amino acids. CDR3 region: CASSEDRGVGTEAFF. The CDR3 DNA reads TGTGCCAGCAGTGAAGATCGGGGAGTGGGAACTGAAGCTTTCTTT.

This chain joins TRBV27 and TRBJ2-1; 11 positions agree with TRBD2. V was pared by 3 bases and J by 8 bases, with 9 bases of the junction left unmatched. Germline assignment: CDR1 MNHEY and CDR2 SMNVEV (reference sequence). The CDR3 is 16 amino acids. CDR3 DNA sequence: TGTGCCAGCAGTTTGAGGGAAACTAGCGGGAGATATGAGCAGTTCTTC. Translated: CASSLRETSGRYEQFF.

The sample holds a few counts of this clone. This sequence joins TRBV7-6 and TRBJ2-1; D might be TRBD2 (7 bases). Germline V gives CDR1 SGHVS, CDR2 FNYEAQ. This CDR3 region has 16 residues. V lost 1 base to trimming and J lost 4 bases, with 14 bases between them. The CDR3 DNA is TGTGCCAGCAGCTTAGAAGGGGGGGTGGCTTACAATGAGCAGTTCTTC. Its protein is CASSLEGGVAYNEQFF.

In its sample, this clone was seen once. A read error may account for a junction end that differs from germline. The chain links TRBV27 to TRBJ2-7; the D is unclear. This CDR3 is built from 13 residues. Germline lookup yields CDR1 MNHEY and CDR2 SMNVEV (reference sequence). The CDR3 region is CASRELSSHEQYF. The CDR3 DNA follows: TGTGCCAGCAGAGAGTTGAGCTCCCACGAGCAGTACTTC.

Concerning this clone itself: One end of the junction varies from germline; a read error may be responsible. The chain combines TRBV6-6 with TRBJ1-3; the match to TRBD1 covers 8 bases. Per the germline V gene, CDR1 is MNHNY and CDR2 is SVGAGI (reference sequence). The CDR3 covers 12 residues. CDR3 DNA: TGTGCCAGCAGGGGAGTGGACAGGGATCTCAATTTT. This translates into CASRGVDRDLNF.

This sequence joins TRBV2 and TRBJ2-7; 10 bases are shared with TRBD2. The germline V gene encodes CDR1 SNHLY and CDR2 FYNNEI. The CDR3 sequence is 12 residues long. The ends lost 7 bases at V and 4 bases at J; junction bases unmatched: 1. This chain's CDR3 is CASTLAGYEQYF. CDR3 nucleotides: TGTGCCAGCACACTAGCGGGATACGAGCAGTACTTC.